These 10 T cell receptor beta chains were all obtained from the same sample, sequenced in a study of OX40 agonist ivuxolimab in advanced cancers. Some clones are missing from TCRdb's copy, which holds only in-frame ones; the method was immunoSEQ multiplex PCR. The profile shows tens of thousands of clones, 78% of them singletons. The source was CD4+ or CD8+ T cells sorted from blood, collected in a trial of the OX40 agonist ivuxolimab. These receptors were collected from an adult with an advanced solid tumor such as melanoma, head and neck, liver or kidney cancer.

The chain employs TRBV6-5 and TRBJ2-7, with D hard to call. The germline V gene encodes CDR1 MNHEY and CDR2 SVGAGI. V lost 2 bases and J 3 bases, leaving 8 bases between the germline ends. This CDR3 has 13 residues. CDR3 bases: TGTGCCAGCAGTTACGGCATAGACTACGAGCAGTACTTC. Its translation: CASSYGIDYEQYF.

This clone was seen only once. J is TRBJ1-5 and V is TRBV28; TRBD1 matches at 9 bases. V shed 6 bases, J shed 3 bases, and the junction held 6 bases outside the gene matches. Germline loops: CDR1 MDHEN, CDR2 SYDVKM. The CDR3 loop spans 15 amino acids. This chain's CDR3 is CASSPQGANNQPQHF. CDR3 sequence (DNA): TGTGCCAGCAGCCCACAGGGGGCCAACAATCAGCCCCAGCATTTT.

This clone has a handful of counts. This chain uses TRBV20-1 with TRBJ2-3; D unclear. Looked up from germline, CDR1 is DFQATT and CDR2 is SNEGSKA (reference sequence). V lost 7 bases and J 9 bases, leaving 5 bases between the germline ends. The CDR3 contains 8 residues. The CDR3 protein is CSVGTQYF. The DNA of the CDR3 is TGCAGTGTAGGCACGCAGTATTTT.

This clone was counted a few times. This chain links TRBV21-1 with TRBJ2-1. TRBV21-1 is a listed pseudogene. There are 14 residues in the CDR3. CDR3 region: CASKTVMYINEQFF. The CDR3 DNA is TGTGCCAGCAAAACGGTTATGTACATTAATGAGCAGTTCTTC.

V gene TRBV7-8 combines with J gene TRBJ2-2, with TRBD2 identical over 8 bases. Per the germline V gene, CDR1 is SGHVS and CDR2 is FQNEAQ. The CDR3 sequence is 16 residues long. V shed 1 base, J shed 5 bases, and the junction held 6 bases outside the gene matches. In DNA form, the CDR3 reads TGTGCCAGCAGCTTAGAGACGGGAGGGCGAACCGGGGAGCTGTTTTTT. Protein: CASSLETGGRTGELFF. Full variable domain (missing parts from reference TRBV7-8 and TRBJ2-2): GAGVSQSPRYKVAKRGQDVALRCDPISGHVSLFWYQQALGQGPEFLTYFQNEAQLDKSGLPSDRFFAERPEGSVSTLKIQRTQQEDSAVYLCASSLETGGRTGELFFGEGSRLTVL.

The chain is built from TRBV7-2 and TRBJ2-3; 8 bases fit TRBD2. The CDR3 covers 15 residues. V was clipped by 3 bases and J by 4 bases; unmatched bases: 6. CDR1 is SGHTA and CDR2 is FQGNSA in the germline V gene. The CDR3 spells CASSFFGRAADTQYF. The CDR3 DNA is TGTGCCAGCAGCTTTTTCGGGAGGGCCGCAGATACGCAGTATTTT. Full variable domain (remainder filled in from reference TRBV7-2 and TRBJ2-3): GAGVSQSPSNKVTEKGKDVELRCDPISGHTALYWYRQSLGQGLEFLIYFQGNSAPDKSGLPSDRFSAERTGGSVSTLTIQRTQQEDSAVYLCASSFFGRAADTQYFGPGTRLTVL.

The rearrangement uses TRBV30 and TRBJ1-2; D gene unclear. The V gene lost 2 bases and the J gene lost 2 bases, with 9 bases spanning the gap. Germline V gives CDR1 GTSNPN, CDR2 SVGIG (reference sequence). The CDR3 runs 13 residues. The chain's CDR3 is CAWSPRSNYGYTF. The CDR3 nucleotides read TGTGCCTGGAGTCCCAGGAGCAACTATGGCTACACCTTC.

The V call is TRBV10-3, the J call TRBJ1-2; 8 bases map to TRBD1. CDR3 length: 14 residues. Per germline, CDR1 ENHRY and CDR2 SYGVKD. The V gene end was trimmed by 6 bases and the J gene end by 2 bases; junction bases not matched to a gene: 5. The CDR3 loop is CAISRQGTNYGYTF. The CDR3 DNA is TGTGCCATCAGCCGACAGGGGACGAACTATGGCTACACCTTC.

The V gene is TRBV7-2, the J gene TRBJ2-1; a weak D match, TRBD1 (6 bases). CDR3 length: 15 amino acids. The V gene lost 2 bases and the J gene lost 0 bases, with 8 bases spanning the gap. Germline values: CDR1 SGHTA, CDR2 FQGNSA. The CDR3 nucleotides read TGTGCCAGCAGCTTAAAGGACAGCTCCTACAATGAGCAGTTCTTC. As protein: CASSLKDSSYNEQFF.

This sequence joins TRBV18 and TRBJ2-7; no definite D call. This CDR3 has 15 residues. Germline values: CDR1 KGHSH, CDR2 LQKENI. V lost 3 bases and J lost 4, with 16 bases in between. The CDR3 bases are TGTGCCAGCTCACCCCCGGCACGGCGAGGATACGAGCAGTACTTC. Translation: CASSPPARRGYEQYF.